This T cell receptor (beta chain) is drawn from a study of T cell responses to AZD1222 COVID-19 vaccine. Overall study: Second doses were pooled across both intervals (about 4 or about 12 weeks).

The assay was immunoSEQ multiplex PCR, and TCRdb's table has in-frame clones only and misses some. The table shows 150,000 to 200,000 clones, with roughly 94% occurring only once. CDR1 ENHRY and CDR2 SYGVKD come from the germline V gene. CDR3 size: 14 residues. V dropped 2 bases and J dropped 2 bases, with 9 bases sitting between them. Whole-study findings and limits: Possibly, clonal diversity was underestimated; donors were largely white British and included more females. Variant regions that are unmutated are reportedly the target of nearly half of spike-specific TCRs. Spike-specific TCR breadth rose after two AZD1222 doses, and depth rose as well.

This clone was found once. Its antigen is undetermined. V gene TRBV10-3 combines with J gene TRBJ2-5; D not certain. The source is an adult in good health. Sample: peripheral blood, taken on day 0 of AZD1222 vaccination. The CDR3 is CAISERLLQETQYF. In DNA form, the CDR3 reads TGTGCCATCAGTGAGAGGCTTTTACAAGAGACCCAGTACTTC.